This is a list of T cell receptor beta chains from one sample in a study of T-cell memory formation after mild COVID-19. TCRdb used MiXCR to reprocess the 5' RACE reads, holding one entry per CDR3 protein. The data hold 250,000 to 350,000 distinct CDR3 sequences, with around 15% observed a single time. The sample comprised PBMCs or a T cell subset sorted from them (not recorded which). Receptors were obtained from a man between 18 and 29 years old who had mild COVID-19 (a few samples of this study predate the infection). Cell type and time point are not known. Each CDR3 is given with its conserved first and last residue. The D gene is left open where the match is weak. The listing skips clone size in some rows; elsewhere it reads once, few, many or a size class.

D,V,size,length,J,CDR3,DNA
TRBD1,TRBV3-1,.,15,TRBJ1-5,CASSPTGVSNQPQHF,TGTGCCAGCAGCCCGACAGGGGTAAGCAATCAGCCCCAGCATTTT
TRBD1,TRBV6-6,many,17,TRBJ2-6,CASTDATGGAGANVLTF,TGTGCCAGCACTGACGCGACAGGGGGCGCTGGGGCCAACGTCCTGACTTTC
.,TRBV5-1,few,14,TRBJ2-5,CASSPGHSRETQYF,TGCGCCAGCAGCCCGGGACACTCTCGAGAGACCCAGTACTTC
TRBD2,TRBV5-6,.,16,TRBJ2-5,CASSLTGGGLQETQYF,TGTGCCAGCAGCCTCACCGGCGGGGGACTTCAAGAGACCCAGTACTTC
TRBD2,TRBV20-1,few,16,TRBJ2-3,CSARDVSAGGADTQYF,TGCAGTGCTAGAGACGTTTCGGCGGGGGGGGCAGATACGCAGTATTTT
TRBD1,TRBV5-5,.,14,TRBJ1-2,CASRMPGQGEGYTF,TGTGCCAGCAGGATGCCGGGACAGGGGGAAGGCTACACCTTC
.,TRBV5-4,few,14,TRBJ2-5,CASSWPGARETQYF,TGTGCCAGCAGCTGGCCGGGAGCAAGAGAGACCCAGTACTTC
.,TRBV12-3/TRBV12-4,.,15,TRBJ1-1,CASSFSPGPDTEAFF,TGTGCCAGCAGTTTTTCACCGGGCCCGGACACTGAAGCTTTCTTT
.,TRBV7-9,.,13,TRBJ2-5,CASSSTPGETQYF,TGTGCCAGCAGCTCAACCCCTGGAGAGACCCAGTACTTC
.,TRBV4-1,few,13,TRBJ1-4,CASSRGPGEKLFF,TGCGCCAGCAGCCGGGGACCAGGGGAAAAACTGTTTTTT
TRBD2,TRBV15,few,15,TRBJ2-3,CATSNLAGSTDTQYF,TGTGCCACCAGCAATCTAGCGGGGAGCACAGATACGCAGTATTTT
.,TRBV7-9,few,14,TRBJ2-3,CASSLPGRMDTQYF,TGTGCCAGCAGCTTACCGGGGCGGATGGATACGCAGTATTTT
TRBD2,TRBV6-4,.,17,TRBJ2-5,CAPGRGLAGSQLETQYF,TGTGCCCCCGGGCGGGGACTAGCGGGGTCCCAATTGGAGACCCAGTACTTC
.,TRBV3-1,few,15,TRBJ1-6,CASSQQSQANSPLHF,TGTGCCAGCAGCCAACAGTCACAGGCTAATTCACCCCTCCACTTT
TRBD2,TRBV7-2,few,17,TRBJ2-5,CASSLKGTSGVGETQYF,TGTGCCAGCAGCTTGAAAGGGACTAGCGGGGTTGGGGAGACCCAGTACTTC
TRBD1,TRBV6-5,few,15,TRBJ2-1,CASSSRDRGLREQFF,TGTGCCAGCAGCAGCCGGGACAGGGGGCTTCGTGAGCAGTTCTTC
.,TRBV25-1,few,15,TRBJ2-7,CASSVTGPYSYEQYF,TGTGCCAGCAGTGTAACAGGGCCGTACTCCTACGAGCAGTACTTC
.,TRBV5-1,.,16,TRBJ1-3,CASGTDRSSSGNTIYF,TGCGCCAGCGGGACTGACAGATCTAGCTCTGGAAACACCATATATTTT
.,TRBV12-3/TRBV12-4,few,10,TRBJ2-2,CASCSGELFF,TGTGCCAGCTGTAGCGGGGAGCTGTTTTTT
.,TRBV5-1,many,15,TRBJ2-7,CASSFGYPEAYEQYF,TGCGCCAGCAGCTTTGGGTATCCTGAAGCCTACGAGCAGTACTTC
.,TRBV4-3,few,16,TRBJ2-1,CASSERTGLSYNEQFF,TGCGCCAGCAGCGAAAGAACAGGCCTATCCTACAATGAGCAGTTCTTC
TRBD1,TRBV7-9,.,15,TRBJ2-3,CASSSDRAGTDTQYF,TGTGCCAGCAGCTCGGACAGGGCTGGCACAGATACGCAGTATTTT
.,TRBV14,few,15,TRBJ1-2,CASSQEMGRPGGYTF,TGTGCCAGCAGCCAAGAAATGGGACGACCTGGCGGCTACACCTTC
.,TRBV4-1,.,15,TRBJ1-1,CASSPAGEIRAEAFF,TGCGCCAGCAGCCCCGCGGGGGAAATCAGGGCTGAAGCTTTCTTT
.,TRBV7-8,.,16,TRBJ2-3,CASSPDSVSSTDTQYF,TGTGCCAGCAGCCCGGACAGCGTCTCTAGCACAGATACGCAGTATTTT
.,TRBV10-3,.,13,TRBJ1-1,CAISSQGNTEAFF,TGTGCCATCAGTTCCCAGGGGAACACTGAAGCTTTCTTT
.,TRBV7-9,.,15,TRBJ2-1,CASSSTRQEWGEQFF,TGTGCCAGCAGCTCTACCCGACAGGAATGGGGAGAGCAGTTCTTC
TRBD1,TRBV7-2,few,15,TRBJ1-2,CASSPGTGTNYGYTF,TGTGCCAGCAGCCCTGGGACAGGTACTAACTATGGCTACACCTTC
.,TRBV7-9,few,11,TRBJ1-4,CASSARQVVFF,TGTGCCAGCAGCGCCCGACAGGTTGTGTTTTTT
.,TRBV6-2/TRBV6-3,many,15,TRBJ2-7,CASSYSITGRGEQYF,TGTGCCAGCAGTTACTCGATAACAGGGAGAGGCGAGCAGTACTTC
TRBD2,TRBV20-1,few,13,TRBJ2-4,CSGAGLAKNIQYF,TGCAGCGGAGCGGGGCTAGCCAAAAACATTCAGTACTTC